What follows is one TCR beta chain and its context. Generated by immunoSEQ multiplex PCR, the TCRdb table keeps only in-frame clones and is missing some. The sample shows about 2.4 million clones, approximately 90% of them seen only once. This specimen belongs to a study of shared clonotypes between healthy human individuals. This TCR came from a man aged 18 to 30 in good health. The specimen was naive CD4+ T cells sorted from blood. Specified subset: CD45RA+ positively selected.

CDR3 amino acids: CASSEHPTRYTF. The CDR3 region has the DNA TGTGCCAGCAGTGAGCACCCGACCCGCTACACCTTC. The chain carries TRBV6-1 and TRBJ1-2; D unclear. Germline lookup yields CDR1 MNHNS and CDR2 SASEGT. The V end lost 3 bases, the J end lost 9 bases, and 11 bases lay between the germline ends. The CDR3 consists of 12 residues.